This T cell receptor beta chain is drawn from a study of T cell responses to AZD1222 COVID-19 vaccine. Across the study: Second-dose intervals of approximately 4 or approximately 12 weeks were pooled.

There are a few counts of this clone. The ends lost 3 bases at V and 2 bases at J; junction bases unmatched: 7. The V gene's germline CDR1 is MGHRA and CDR2 YSYEKL. CDR3 size: 16 residues. Repertoires were generated with immunoSEQ multiplex PCR, while TCRdb's copy carries only in-frame clones and drops some. This table has about 120,000 clones, around nine tenths appearing once. Sequenced material: peripheral blood, taken on day 0 of AZD1222 vaccination. This receptor was obtained from an adult in good health. The rearrangement joins TRBV4-1 to TRBJ1-3, with TRBD1 matching 7 bases. CDR3 sequence: CASSHGIGTAGNTIYF. The DNA for the CDR3 is TGCGCCAGCAGCCACGGAATAGGGACAGCTGGAAACACCATATATTTT.